The 32 T cell receptor beta chains below come from one sample, sequenced in a study of blood T cells in healthy people across ages. The use of a sample-barcoded 5' primer and a J-beta primer mix characterized a second PCR of roughly 6 to 11 cycles. MiXCR was run by TCRdb on the 5' RACE reads, yielding one entry per CDR3 protein. Counted here are roughly 2 million distinct CDR3 sequences, around 48% occurring once; the ten biggest clones make up more than 2%. Sequenced material: blood. Receptors originate from a woman aged 40 to 50 in good health.

This chain uses TRBV7-2 with TRBJ2-7; 10 positions agree with TRBD2. The CDR3 spans 18 residues. CDR1 SGHTA and CDR2 FQGNSA come from the germline V gene. After removal of 3 bases from V and 3 bases from J, the junction contained 14 bases not matched to a gene. In DNA, the CDR3 is TGTGCCAGCAGCTTCAGGCTAGCGGGGGCCCTACTCAACTACGAGCAGTACTTC. Amino acid sequence: CASSFRLAGALLNYEQYF.

This chain connects TRBV2 to TRBJ2-1, with D unresolved. The CDR3 is made up of 13 amino acids. The germline gives CDR1 SNHLY, CDR2 FYNNEI. V lost 3 bases to trimming and J lost 5 bases, with 8 bases between them. The CDR3 here is CASSDPSNNEQFF. The CDR3 DNA is TGTGCCAGCAGTGATCCCTCGAACAATGAGCAGTTCTTC.

The chain recombines TRBV6-1 with TRBJ1-2, with a weak D call TRBD1 (6 bases). V was cut by 6 bases and J by 3 bases, with 17 bases left in between. CDR1 is MNHNS, CDR2 SASEGT, per germline. CDR3 length: 15 residues. The chain's CDR3 is CASRDHRAADYGYTF. CDR3 in DNA: TGTGCCAGCAGGGACCACAGGGCCGCGGACTATGGCTACACCTTC.

This clonotype was counted a few times. This chain connects TRBV6-5 to TRBJ2-7; 7 bases align to TRBD1. Germline lookup yields CDR1 MNHEY and CDR2 SVGAGI. The CDR3 has 17 residues. V was clipped by 1 base and J by 1 base; unmatched bases: 10. The DNA for the CDR3 is TGTGCCAGCAGTTACTATAAACAGGGGATTAAATCCTACGAGCAGTACTTC. Translated: CASSYYKQGIKSYEQYF.

This clonotype was counted only a few times. The chain couples TRBV25-1 to TRBJ2-7; D possibly uses TRBD1 or TRBD2 (6 bases each). V was clipped by 4 bases and J by 1 base, with 14 bases between them. Germline-derived CDR1 and CDR2 are MGHDK and SYGVNS. The CDR3 totals 15 residues. The CDR3 sequence is CASSGSGARSYEQYF. Written as DNA, the CDR3 is TGTGCCAGCAGTGGCTCGGGGGCGCGGTCCTACGAGCAGTACTTC.

This clonotype was recorded a few times. The chain recombines TRBV4-2 with TRBJ2-3, with 9 bases that match TRBD2. J lost 3 bases, V lost 0 bases, and 7 bases had no gene match. The CDR3 is 17 residues long. Looked up from germline, CDR1 is LGHNA and CDR2 is YNFKEQ. The CDR3 loop is CASSQDRRGGETDTQYF. The DNA for the CDR3 is TGTGCCAGCAGCCAAGATCGGCGGGGGGGTGAAACAGATACGCAGTATTTT.

This clonotype was observed a handful of times. J is TRBJ2-5 and V is TRBV6-2 or TRBV6-3; tentative D call: TRBD1 (5 bases). Per germline, CDR1 MNHEY and CDR2 SVGEGT. With 2 bases removed from V and 3 bases from J, the gap between germline ends came to 10 bases. The CDR3 covers 14 residues. CDR3 nucleotides: TGTGCCAGCAGTTACCCCGAAGGGGAAGAGACCCAGTACTTC. Amino acids: CASSYPEGEETQYF.

The chain recombines TRBV25-1 with TRBJ1-4, with D possibly matching TRBD1 (5 bases). V shed 5 bases and J shed 7 bases, with 14 bases lying between them. The CDR3 is 14 amino acids. Germline CDR1 and CDR2: MGHDK and SYGVNS. Written as DNA, the CDR3 is TGTGCCAGCAGTCTCGGGACGGACACTGAAAAACTGTTTTTT. Residues: CASSLGTDTEKLFF.

This clonotype was counted only a few times. The chain links TRBV7-2 to TRBJ2-1; TRBD2 matches 16 bases. The germline gives CDR1 SGHTA, CDR2 FQGNSA. V was clipped by 5 bases and J by 10 bases; unmatched bases: 11. The CDR3 has 17 residues. The CDR3 DNA is TGTGCCAGCAGCACCCCGGGACTAGCGGGGGGGCGCGAAGAGCAGTTCTTC. Translated, it gives CASSTPGLAGGREEQFF. Combining the CDR3 with reference TRBV7-2 and TRBJ2-1 gives the whole variable domain GAGVSQSPSNKVTEKGKDVELRCDPISGHTALYWYRQSLGQGLEFLIYFQGNSAPDKSGLPSDRFSAERTGGSVSTLTIQRTQQEDSAVYLCASSTPGLAGGREEQFFGPGTRLTVL.

This clonotype was picked up a small number of times. The gene calls are TRBV12-3 or TRBV12-4 and TRBJ2-7, with a tentative D call TRBD2 (7 bases). Trimming removed 3 bases from V and 12 bases from J, with 18 bases in between. CDR3 length: 13 amino acids. CDR3: CASSFPPGGGTYF. The CDR3, as DNA: TGTGCCAGCAGTTTCCCCCCTGGGGGGGGCACGTACTTC.

The genes are TRBV7-9 and TRBJ2-6; 11 bases match TRBD2. The CDR3 sequence is 18 residues long. Germline V CDR1 and CDR2: SEHNR, FQNEAQ (reference sequence). J was trimmed by 2 bases and V by 5 bases; bases with no gene match: 8. The CDR3 reads CASSNSGGASAGANVLTF. In DNA form, the CDR3 reads TGTGCCAGCAGCAATAGCGGGGGGGCTTCGGCTGGGGCCAACGTCCTGACTTTC.

Comments on this clonotype: One junction end does not reproduce the germline sequence, and a read error may be involved. The gene calls are TRBV11-2 and TRBJ2-7; 7 positions agree with TRBD1. The J call may be wrong; the DNA end is better matched by TRBJ2-5. CDR1 SGHAT and CDR2 FQNNGV come from the germline V gene. The CDR3 length is 13 residues. DNA of the CDR3: TGTACCAGCAGCCCACAGGGGAGCGAGACCCAGTACTTC. It translates to CTSSPQGSETQYF.

In regard to this clonotype: At one boundary the junction diverges from the germline segment, which might be a read error. This chain joins TRBV27 and TRBJ1-2, with D unclear. The V gene's germline CDR1 is MNHEY and CDR2 SMNVEV (reference sequence). This CDR3 comprises 14 residues. The CDR3 DNA reads as TGTGCCAGCATTTTATCTTCTGACGGCTATGGCTACACCTTC. Protein: CASILSSDGYGYTF.

The chain links TRBV7-8 to TRBJ1-1; TRBD1 might be the D (6 bases). The CDR3 length is 15 residues. Germline V lookup: CDR1 SGHVS, CDR2 FQNEAQ. V lost 5 bases and J lost 5, with 18 bases in between. The CDR3 DNA sequence: TGTGCCAGCAGCAAACCGGCCACTCAGGGGACTGAAGCTTTCTTT. Its translation is CASSKPATQGTEAFF.

The chain is built from TRBV15 and TRBJ2-5, with D hard to call. The germline CDR1 and CDR2 sequences are LNHNV and YYDKDF (reference sequence). V was pared by 5 bases and J by 4 bases, with 8 bases between. This CDR3 comprises 12 residues. The DNA of the CDR3 is TGTGCCACCAGCCCAAACCGAGAGACCCAGTACTTC. It codes for CATSPNRETQYF. The full variable domain, its missing parts supplied by reference TRBV15 and TRBJ2-5, is DAMVIQNPRYQVTQFGKPVTLSCSQTLNHNVMYWYQQKSSQAPKLLFHYYDKDFNNEADTPDNFQSRRPNTSFCFLDIRSPGLGDTAMYLCATSPNRETQYFGPGTRLLVL.

The V and J genes are TRBV6-1 and TRBJ2-7; 8 nucleotides line up with TRBD1. The J segment lost 5 bases and the V segment lost 4 bases, leaving 13 bases of the junction unmatched. The CDR3 covers 16 residues. The germline V gene has CDR1 MNHNS and CDR2 SASEGT. CDR3 sequence (DNA): TGTGCCAGCAGTGCTCACAGGACAGGGCTGCTCCACGAGCAGTACTTC. It specifies CASSAHRTGLLHEQYF.

V and J are TRBV3-1 and TRBJ2-1; 7 nucleotides match TRBD2. The CDR3 length is 14 residues. After removal of 4 bases from V and 8 bases from J, the junction contained 8 bases not matched to a gene. The germline CDR1 and CDR2 sequences are LGHDT and YNNKEL (reference sequence). The CDR3 DNA sequence: TGTGCCAGCAGCCCCGTCCAGCTAGCGGATGAGCAGTTCTTC. It yields the protein CASSPVQLADEQFF.

The V call is TRBV7-2, the J call TRBJ1-2; TRBD1 is a possible D gene (5 bases). The CDR3 extends over 14 amino acids. V was shortened by 5 bases and J by 5 bases, with 15 bases between the two germline ends. Germline values: CDR1 SGHTA, CDR2 FQGNSA. The CDR3 spells CASSQPRTNYGYTF. The CDR3 DNA follows: TGTGCCAGCAGCCAACCACGGACAAATTATGGCTACACCTTC.

The chain has TRBV27 and TRBJ2-3; D may match TRBD1 or TRBD2 (6 bases each). There are 15 residues in the CDR3. Germline V gene lookup returns CDR1 MNHEY and CDR2 SMNVEV (reference sequence). The V end lost 5 bases, the J end lost 4 bases, and 16 bases lay between the germline ends. The DNA of the CDR3 is TGTGCCAGCAGTCTCACGGGGGCCAGGTCAGATACGCAGTATTTT. This encodes CASSLTGARSDTQYF.

The V gene is TRBV6-5, the J gene TRBJ1-4; maybe TRBD1 (5 bases). CDR3 size: 16 residues. V was cut by 2 bases and J by 7 bases, with 17 bases left in between. CDR1 is MNHEY and CDR2 is SVGAGI in the germline V gene. The CDR3 region is CASSYGGGGPVEKLFF. DNA for the CDR3: TGTGCCAGCAGTTACGGCGGGGGGGGTCCAGTTGAAAAACTGTTTTTT.

The V and J genes are TRBV28 and TRBJ1-6; D remains unclear. CDR1 is MDHEN, CDR2 SYDVKM, per germline. V dropped 3 bases and J dropped 10 bases, with 25 bases sitting between them. The CDR3 extends over 18 amino acids. CDR3 in DNA: TGTGCCAGCAGTTTTCTTGGAGCGGGCTTAGGTTTGGGATCACCCCTCCACTTT. Translated: CASSFLGAGLGLGSPLHF.

The chain recombines TRBV6-2 or TRBV6-3 with TRBJ1-1, with D unclear. Germline V gives CDR1 MNHEY, CDR2 SVGEGT. This CDR3 is 12 amino acids long. Trimming shortened V by 0 bases and J by 4 bases, and 3 bases separated the two germline ends. This CDR3 reads CASSYSSTEAFF. The DNA of the CDR3 is TGTGCCAGCAGTTACTCTAGCACTGAAGCTTTCTTT.

In its sample, this clonotype was seen a few times. V usage is TRBV4-3 and J usage is TRBJ2-7; the D gene is possibly TRBD1 (5 bases). The CDR3 has 11 residues. The V gene lost 8 bases and the J gene lost 5 bases, with 10 bases spanning the gap. Germline V gives CDR1 LGHNA, CDR2 YSLEER. CDR3 loop: CASGQGHEQYF. CDR3 DNA: TGCGCCAGCGGTCAGGGCCACGAGCAGTACTTC.

This clonotype was observed a few times. The chain is built from TRBV20-1 and TRBJ2-3; TRBD1 matches 9 bases. V trimming: 3 bases; J trimming: 8 bases; junction bases outside the gene matches: 6. This CDR3 is 13 amino acids long. CDR1 and CDR2 from the germline V gene are DFQATT and SNEGSKA (reference sequence). The CDR3 nucleotides are TGCAGTGCTAGGACAGGGGGTATTAGTACGCAGTATTTT. It encodes CSARTGGISTQYF.

This clonotype was seen a handful of times. J is TRBJ2-7 and V is TRBV20-1; D not resolved. Germline-derived CDR1 and CDR2 are DFQATT and SNEGSKA (reference sequence). The CDR3 covers 14 residues. Trimming stripped 1 base from V and 6 bases from J, with 16 bases between. CDR3 bases: TGCAGTGCTAGAGTGGGAAGGACGGCGAGCGAGCAGTACTTC. It specifies CSARVGRTASEQYF.

The CDR3 region has the DNA TGTGCCAGCAGTTTCGGCGGACCGGATGAAAAACTGTTTTTT. The encoded protein is CASSFGGPDEKLFF. This chain connects TRBV28 to TRBJ1-4; no definite D call. The CDR3 has 14 residues. Trimming pared 3 bases from V and 6 bases from J, leaving 11 bases between. Germline V gives CDR1 MDHEN, CDR2 SYDVKM.

This clonotype was observed once. The chain combines TRBV7-2 with TRBJ2-1; D is unclear. From germline, CDR1 is SGHTA and CDR2 FQGNSA. The V and J ends lost 2 bases and 7 bases respectively, with 12 bases between them. The CDR3 is made up of 14 amino acids. The CDR3 coding sequence is TGTGCCAGCAGCTTAAGCCAGGCATGGAATGAGCAGTTCTTC. It encodes CASSLSQAWNEQFF.

The rearrangement links TRBV27 to TRBJ2-5, with TRBD2 matching 9 bases. V shed 6 bases, J shed 2 bases, and the junction held 10 bases outside the gene matches. Germline V gene sequence: CDR1 MNHEY, CDR2 SMNVEV (reference sequence). The CDR3 covers 16 residues. The CDR3 nucleotides are TGTGCCAGCAGAGAAGAAGCGGGGGGCACTCAAGAGACCCAGTACTTC. It encodes CASREEAGGTQETQYF.

This clonotype was counted between two and nine times. The V call is TRBV4-3, the J call TRBJ2-5; tentative D call: TRBD2 (6 bases). V was shortened by 1 base and J by 0 bases, with 12 bases between the two germline ends. CDR1 and CDR2 from the germline V gene are LGHNA and YSLEER. There are 16 residues in the CDR3. The CDR3 spells CASSQVTGGNQETQYF. The CDR3 DNA reads as TGCGCCAGCAGCCAAGTGACCGGGGGAAACCAAGAGACCCAGTACTTC.

The chain links TRBV20-1 to TRBJ2-5, with TRBD2 matching 11 bases. Germline CDR1 and CDR2: DFQATT and SNEGSKA (reference sequence). CDR3 length equals 15 residues. The trim removed 6 bases at V and 9 bases at J, leaving 15 bases unmatched. The CDR3 reads CSAPSTSGKLSAQYF. Written as DNA, the CDR3 is TGCAGTGCCCCCTCGACTAGCGGGAAACTGAGCGCCCAGTACTTC.

The V gene is TRBV6-5, the J gene TRBJ1-4; tentatively, D is TRBD1 (5 bases). CDR1 and CDR2 from the germline V gene are MNHEY and SVGAGI. This CDR3 region has 14 residues. Trimming removed 8 bases from V and 7 bases from J, with 17 bases in between. The CDR3 loop is CASRGGMPREKLFF. The CDR3, as DNA: TGTGCCAGCCGGGGGGGGATGCCTCGTGAAAAACTGTTTTTT.

The CDR3 DNA reads as TGCGCCAGCAGCCATTTAGGGGACACACGCTACAATGAGCAGTTCTTC. Protein: CASSHLGDTRYNEQFF. V is TRBV4-1 and J is TRBJ2-1; tentatively, D is TRBD1 (6 bases). Deletions cut 3 bases from V and 3 bases from J, with 15 bases between. Germline V gene lookup returns CDR1 MGHRA and CDR2 YSYEKL. The CDR3 is 16 residues long.